This T cell receptor beta chain was recorded in a study of OX40 agonist ivuxolimab in advanced cancers. Method: immunoSEQ multiplex PCR; TCRdb's copy keeps in-frame clones and lacks some. The sample carries more than 70,000 clones, around nine tenths recorded once. As concerns this clone: Its specificity is not known.

Prior autoimmune disease or systemic immunosuppression barred patients. The CDR3 extends over 17 amino acids. Germline CDR1 reads SGHRS; CDR2 reads YFSETQ. V lost 4 bases and J lost 1, with 20 bases in between. Findings and caveats of the study: Researchers report that CD8+ T cells had, on average, more expanded clones than CD4+. CD4+ and CD8+ T cells in blood underwent clonal expansion by week 6 at 0.1 to 3.0 mg/kg.

The sequence came from an adult with an advanced solid tumor such as melanoma, head and neck, liver or kidney cancer. Specimen: CD4+ or CD8+ T cells sorted from blood, collected in a trial of the OX40 agonist ivuxolimab. The chain recombines TRBV5-1 with TRBJ2-5; a weak D match, TRBD2 (7 bases). As DNA, the CDR3 is TGCGCCAGCAGCCCACGGGGTGGGGGGGCCCGCCAAGAGACCCAGTACTTC. It yields the protein CASSPRGGGARQETQYF.